Listed here is a single T cell receptor beta chain. Its specificity is unknown. The junction had 7 bases not matched to a gene; V was cut back by 0 bases and J by 7 bases. This CDR3 contains 14 residues. From germline, CDR1 is SGHDT and CDR2 YYEEEE. The record originates from a study of PD-1 blockade in mismatch repair-deficient tumors. Whole-study context: All were previously treated, progressing patients with about twelve mismatch repair-deficient cancer types.

Measured with immunoSEQ multiplex PCR; TCRdb has only the in-frame clones, and not every one. Found here are around 9,600 clones, 87% of them singletons; the top ten hold 14% to 15%. Described time point: approximately nine-day in vitro stimulation with candidate mutation-associated neoantigen peptide 1. Mismatch repair deficiency was confirmed in all patients, by PCR or immunohistochemistry. More than five ELISpot-reactive neoantigen peptides each drove a roughly eleven-day in vitro stimulation. Whole-study results and caveats: After pembrolizumab, tumor-resident clones rose rapidly, then generally contracted before radiologic responses.

This clonotype originated in an adult with mismatch repair-deficient cancer. The sequencing used cells cultured in vitro, collected from a patient treated with pembrolizumab. The J gene is TRBJ2-7, the V gene TRBV5-6; 7 bases align to TRBD1. The CDR3 coding sequence is TGTGCCAGCAGCTTGGAAGGGGGCGCGTGGGAGCAGTACTTC. Its translation is CASSLEGGAWEQYF.